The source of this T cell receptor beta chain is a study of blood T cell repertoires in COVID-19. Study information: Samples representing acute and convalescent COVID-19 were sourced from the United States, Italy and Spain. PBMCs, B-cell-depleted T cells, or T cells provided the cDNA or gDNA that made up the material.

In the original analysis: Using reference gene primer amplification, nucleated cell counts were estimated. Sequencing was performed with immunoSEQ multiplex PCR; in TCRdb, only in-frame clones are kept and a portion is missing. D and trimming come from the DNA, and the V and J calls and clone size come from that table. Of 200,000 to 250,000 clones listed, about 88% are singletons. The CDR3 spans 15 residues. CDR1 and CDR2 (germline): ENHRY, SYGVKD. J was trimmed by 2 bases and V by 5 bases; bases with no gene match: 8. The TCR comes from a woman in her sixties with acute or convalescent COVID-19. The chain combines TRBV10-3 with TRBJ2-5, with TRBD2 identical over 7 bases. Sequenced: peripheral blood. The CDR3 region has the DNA TGTGCCATCAGTCGAGCGGGGAATTCTCAAGAGACCCAGTACTTC. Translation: CAISRAGNSQETQYF.